These 21 T cell receptor beta chains share one sample of origin, sequenced in a study of prognosis after radiotherapy for stage I lung cancer. Two-round multiplex PCR, the amplification method, yielded TCR beta CDR3 from genomic DNA. First-round PCR employed TRBV- and TRBJ-specific primers for each gene. TCRdb fed the multiplex PCR reads into MiXCR, producing one record per CDR3 protein. The sample records fewer than 30,000 distinct CDR3 sequences, 25% to 30% being singletons. The sequencing here drew on PBMCs, taken before or after stereotactic body radiation therapy (not recorded which). The source is a donor aged 50 or older with non-small cell lung cancer.

This clonotype has a count of ten or more. J is TRBJ1-4 and V is TRBV18; 7 bases line up with TRBD1. The V and J ends lost 5 bases and 6 bases, in that order; junction bases with no gene match: 3. Germline V gene lookup returns CDR1 KGHSH and CDR2 LQKENI. CDR3 length: 13 residues. The DNA of the CDR3 is TGTGCCAGCTCAGGGGGACAGTATGAAAAACTGTTTTTT. Its translation: CASSGGQYEKLFF.

This clonotype was picked up many times. The CDR3 DNA reads TGCGCCAGCAGCAACAGACAGGGGGCGATCCCGAACACTGAAGCTTTCTTT. Its translation is CASSNRQGAIPNTEAFF. This chain uses TRBV5-1 with TRBJ1-1; the match to TRBD1 covers 10 bases. Germline CDR1 and CDR2: SGHRS and YFSETQ. V was clipped by 4 bases and J by 1 base; unmatched bases: 10. This CDR3 has 17 residues.

This clonotype appeared many times. The chain carries TRBV9 and TRBJ2-7; 10 bases agree with TRBD2. Trimming took 3 bases from V and 6 from J; bases not matched to a gene: 9. This CDR3 has 15 residues. Looked up from germline, CDR1 is SGDLS and CDR2 is YYNGEE. The CDR3 DNA sequence: TGTGCCAGCAGCGCCCGAGCGGGAGGGCCAGGCGAGCAGTACTTC. As protein: CASSARAGGPGEQYF.

With respect to this clonotype: One end of the junction does not line up with germline, which may come from a read error. This chain joins TRBV27 and TRBJ1-5, with unresolved D. This CDR3 is 17 amino acids long. Germline loops: CDR1 MNHEY, CDR2 SMNVEV (reference sequence). The CDR3 nucleotides read TGTGCCAGCACCCCCATAGACGGTCTCTTAAGCAAGCAGCCCCAGCATTTT. Protein sequence: CASTPIDGLLSKQPQHF.

This clonotype was picked up many times. The rearrangement uses TRBV6-5 and TRBJ1-5; D unclear. This CDR3 spans 17 amino acids. Per germline, CDR1 MNHEY and CDR2 SVGAGI. V lost 0 bases and J lost 2, with 14 bases in between. The CDR3 loop reads CASSYSRGSGGNQPQHF. The CDR3 DNA follows: TGTGCCAGCAGTTACTCACGGGGATCGGGCGGCAATCAGCCCCAGCATTTT.

The sample holds many counts of this clonotype. This rearrangement joins TRBV20-1 to TRBJ1-2; TRBD1 might be the D (6 bases). Per the germline V gene, CDR1 is DFQATT and CDR2 is SNEGSKA (reference sequence). V was pared by 1 base and J by 6 bases, with 15 bases between. This CDR3 comprises 14 residues. For the CDR3, the DNA is TGCAGTGCTAGAGGGGGGGGCAGCCGTCATGGCTACACCTTC. Amino acids: CSARGGGSRHGYTF.

This clonotype has just a few counts. The DNA is left out, because the CDR3 cannot be placed on it with certainty; the CDR3 is given as TCRdb lists it. The rearrangement uses TRBV12-3 or TRBV12-4 and TRBJ2-7; TRBD1 was called by the table and not checked on the DNA. Inclusive of both ends, the CDR3 amounts to 24 amino acids. The CDR3 is CASTNQTSMYLCASRSGQSNQQYF.

This clonotype was seen many times. In nucleotides, the CDR3 is TGCGCCAGCAGCTTGATGTCCGGGGCGGCCTACGAGCAGTACTTC. Amino acid sequence: CASSLMSGAAYEQYF. The chain is built from TRBV5-1 and TRBJ2-7, with D perhaps given as TRBD1 or TRBD2 (5 bases each). This CDR3 is built from 15 residues. V lost 1 base and J 2 bases, leaving 13 bases between the germline ends. Germline values: CDR1 SGHRS, CDR2 YFSETQ.

This clonotype appeared many times. V and J are TRBV2 and TRBJ1-6; maybe TRBD1 (5 bases). CDR1 SNHLY and CDR2 FYNNEI come from the germline V gene. The CDR3 is 14 amino acids. V lost 5 bases and J lost 9, with 14 bases in between. CDR3 amino acids: CASSPQGAGSPLHF. The CDR3 region has the DNA TGTGCCAGCAGTCCACAAGGGGCGGGTTCACCCCTCCACTTT.

With regard to this clonotype: Just one base apart from a much larger clone, this may be a read error. The chain recombines TRBV3-1 with TRBJ2-2; D may be TRBD1 or TRBD2 (5 bases each). This CDR3 has 17 residues. V was pared by 0 bases and J by 1 base, with 12 bases between. Germline V CDR1 and CDR2: LGHDT, YNNKEL (reference sequence). CDR3 nucleotides: TGTGCCAGCAGCCAAGAGGGACCGGTACGGAACACCGGGGAGCTGTTTTTT. This gives the protein CASSQEGPVRNTGELFF.

The sample holds many counts of this clonotype. The chain combines TRBV7-3 with TRBJ2-3; D perhaps matches TRBD1 (8 bases). The length of the CDR3 is 15 residues. The V end was cut by 5 bases, the J end by 3 bases, with 15 bases between. Germline V CDR1 and CDR2: SGHTA, FQGTGA. The CDR3 is CASSIQGGVTDTQYF. In DNA, the CDR3 is TGTGCCAGCAGCATACAGGGGGGGGTTACAGATACGCAGTATTTT. Using reference TRBV7-3 and TRBJ2-3 for the parts outside the CDR3, the full variable domain is GAGVSQTPSNKVTEKGKYVELRCDPISGHTALYWYRQSLGQGPEFLIYFQGTGAADDSGLPNDRFFAVRPEGSVSTLKIQRTERGDSAVYLCASSIQGGVTDTQYFGPGTRLTVL.

In its sample, this clonotype was seen many times. V usage is TRBV19 and J usage is TRBJ2-1, with TRBD2 matching 12 bases. Germline lookup yields CDR1 LNHDA and CDR2 SQIVND (reference sequence). V was pared by 5 bases and J by 0 bases, with 8 bases of the junction left unmatched. The CDR3 sequence is 18 residues long. CDR3 protein: CASSWRLAGESSYNEQFF. CDR3 sequence (DNA): TGTGCCAGTAGTTGGAGACTAGCGGGAGAAAGCTCCTACAATGAGCAGTTCTTC.

This clonotype was seen repeatedly, ten times or more. The gene calls are TRBV2 and TRBJ2-1; unclear D gene. Trimming pared 7 bases from V and 0 bases from J, leaving 13 bases between. Germline values: CDR1 SNHLY, CDR2 FYNNEI. The CDR3 runs 15 residues. CDR3 in DNA: TGTGCCAGCAAGCTGTCAAGTGGCTCCTACAATGAGCAGTTCTTC. This gives the protein CASKLSSGSYNEQFF. Looking up the rest from reference TRBV2 and TRBJ2-1 gives the full variable domain: EPEVTQTPSHQVTQMGQEVILRCVPISNHLYFYWYRQILGQKVEFLVSFYNNEISEKSEIFDDQFSVERPDGSNFTLKIRSTKLEDSAMYFCASKLSSGSYNEQFFGPGTRLTVL.

The table lists this clonotype with many counts. This sequence joins TRBV14 and TRBJ1-1, with D uncertain. The V gene lost 3 bases and the J gene lost 8 bases, with 7 bases spanning the gap. The CDR3 sequence is 11 residues long. Germline V gene lookup returns CDR1 SGHDN and CDR2 FVKESK. CDR3 protein: CASSHGSEAFF. In nucleotides, the CDR3 is TGTGCCAGCAGCCACGGTTCCGAAGCTTTCTTT. The full variable domain, in which reference TRBV14 and TRBJ1-1 provide the parts outside the CDR3, is EAGVTQFPSHSVIEKGQTVTLRCDPISGHDNLYWYRRVMGKEIKFLLHFVKESKQDESGMPNNRFLAERTGGTYSTLKVQPAELEDSGVYFCASSHGSEAFFGQGTRLTVV.

This clonotype was counted at least ten times. The rearrangement uses TRBV15 and TRBJ2-1; TRBD1 or TRBD2 may be the D gene (5 bases each). The CDR3 runs 12 residues. Germline V gene sequence: CDR1 LNHNV, CDR2 YYDKDF (reference sequence). V was trimmed by 8 bases and J by 4 bases, leaving 9 bases between them. CDR3 DNA: TGTGCCACCTGGGGACGATACAATGAGCAGTTCTTC. It yields the protein CATWGRYNEQFF.

Note on this clonotype: An end of the junction differs from the germline gene, which may be a read error. The chain has TRBV5-1 and TRBJ1-2; TRBD1 aligns across 8 bases. CDR3 length: 15 residues. Germline CDR1 is SGHRS and CDR2 is YFSETQ. The CDR3 loop is CAGSDPGGGQDGYTF. The DNA of the CDR3 is TGCGCCGGCAGCGACCCTGGCGGGGGACAGGATGGCTACACCTTC.

A note on this clonotype: The likely explanation is a read error, given a far larger clone one base away. The chain uses TRBV6-2 or TRBV6-3 and TRBJ1-2; possible D gene TRBD1, 6 bases. V was pared by 7 bases and J by 5 bases, with 14 bases between. The germline CDR1 and CDR2 sequences are MNHEY and SVGEGT. The CDR3 runs 13 residues. In nucleotides, the CDR3 is TGTGCCAGCATTCGGACAGAGATTTATGGCTACACCTTC. It codes for CASIRTEIYGYTF.

This clonotype showed up many times. The chain couples TRBV20-1 to TRBJ2-1; D is ambiguous. Germline-derived CDR1 and CDR2 are DFQATT and SNEGSKA (reference sequence). This CDR3 comprises 12 residues. Trimming cost V 6 bases and J 3 bases, with 9 bases left between them. The CDR3: CSATRDYNEQFF. The CDR3 DNA is TGCAGTGCCACCCGTGACTACAATGAGCAGTTCTTC.

Of note for this clonotype: The junction does not match germline at one end; this may be a read error. The chain couples TRBV7-8 to TRBJ1-5; perhaps TRBD1 as D (6 bases). Germline V gene sequence: CDR1 SGHVS, CDR2 FQNEAQ. This CDR3 has 17 amino acids. The CDR3 here is CASSLAARVGGNHPQHF. CDR3 in DNA: TGTGCGAGCAGCTTAGCGGCCAGGGTCGGGGGCAATCACCCCCAGCATTTT.

This clonotype has at least ten counts. The rearrangement joins TRBV7-8 to TRBJ1-2; no reliable D call. The CDR3 is made up of 14 amino acids. Trimming cost V 5 bases and J 2 bases, with 12 bases left between them. From germline, CDR1 is SGHVS and CDR2 FQNEAQ. In nucleotides, the CDR3 is TGTGCCAGCAGCATCGACGGAAGAAACTATGGCTACACCTTC. Translated: CASSIDGRNYGYTF.

This clonotype is deemed medium-sized (0.01 to 0.1%). V usage is TRBV29-1 and J usage is TRBJ2-3, with TRBD2 matching 12 bases. J gave up 3 bases and V 4 bases, and 2 bases lay outside the gene matches. This CDR3 is 14 amino acids long. CDR1 SQVTM and CDR2 ANQGSEA come from the germline V gene. CDR3: CSVATSGRTDTQYF. The CDR3 DNA follows: TGCAGCGTTGCGACTAGCGGGAGAACAGATACGCAGTATTTT.